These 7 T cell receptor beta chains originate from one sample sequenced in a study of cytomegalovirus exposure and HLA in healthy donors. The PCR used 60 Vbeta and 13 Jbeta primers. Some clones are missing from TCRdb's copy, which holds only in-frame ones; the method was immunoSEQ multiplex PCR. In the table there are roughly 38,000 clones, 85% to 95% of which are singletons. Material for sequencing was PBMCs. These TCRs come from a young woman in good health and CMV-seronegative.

CDR3 region: CASTRDRAYEQYF. CDR3 in DNA: TGTGCCAGCACCCGGGACAGAGCCTACGAGCAGTACTTC. The chain joins TRBV6-1 to TRBJ2-7; 7 bases line up with TRBD1. V was pared by 7 bases and J by 2 bases, with 5 bases of the junction left unmatched. There are 13 residues in the CDR3. The germline gives CDR1 MNHNS, CDR2 SASEGT.

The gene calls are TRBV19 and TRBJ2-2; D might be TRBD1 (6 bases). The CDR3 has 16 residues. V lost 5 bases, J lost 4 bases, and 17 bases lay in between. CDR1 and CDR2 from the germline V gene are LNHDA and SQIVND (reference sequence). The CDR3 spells CASSPQTGYGTGELFF. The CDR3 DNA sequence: TGTGCCAGTAGTCCTCAGACAGGTTATGGCACCGGGGAGCTGTTTTTT.

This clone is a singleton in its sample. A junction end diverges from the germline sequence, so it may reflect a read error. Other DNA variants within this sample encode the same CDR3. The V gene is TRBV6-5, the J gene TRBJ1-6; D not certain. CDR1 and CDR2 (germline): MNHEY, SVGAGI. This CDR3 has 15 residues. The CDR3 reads CASTRAMGYNSPLHF. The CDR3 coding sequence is TGTGCCAGCACGAGGGCCATGGGCTATAATTCCCCCCTCCACTTT.

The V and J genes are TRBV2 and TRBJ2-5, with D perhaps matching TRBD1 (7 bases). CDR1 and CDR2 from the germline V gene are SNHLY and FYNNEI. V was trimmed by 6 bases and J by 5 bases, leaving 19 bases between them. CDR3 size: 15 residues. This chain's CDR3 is CASRDRRASAETQYF. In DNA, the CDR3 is TGTGCCAGCAGGGACAGGAGGGCTTCGGCGGAGACCCAGTACTTC. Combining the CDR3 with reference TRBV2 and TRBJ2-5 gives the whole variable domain EPEVTQTPSHQVTQMGQEVILRCVPISNHLYFYWYRQILGQKVEFLVSFYNNEISEKSEIFDDQFSVERPDGSNFTLKIRSTKLEDSAMYFCASRDRRASAETQYFGPGTRLLVL.

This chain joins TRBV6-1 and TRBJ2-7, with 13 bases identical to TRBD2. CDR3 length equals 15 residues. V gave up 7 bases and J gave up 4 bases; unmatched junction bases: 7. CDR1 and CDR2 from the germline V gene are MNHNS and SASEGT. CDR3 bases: TGTGCCAGCACCCAAAGGACTAGCGGGAGTTACGAGCAGTACTTC. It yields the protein CASTQRTSGSYEQYF.

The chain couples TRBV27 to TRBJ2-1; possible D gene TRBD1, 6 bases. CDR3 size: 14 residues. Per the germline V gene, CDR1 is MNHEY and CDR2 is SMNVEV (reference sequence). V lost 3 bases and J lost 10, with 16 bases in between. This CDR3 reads CASSFGQGTWEQFF. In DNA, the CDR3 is TGTGCCAGCAGTTTCGGGCAGGGGACCTGGGAGCAGTTCTTC.

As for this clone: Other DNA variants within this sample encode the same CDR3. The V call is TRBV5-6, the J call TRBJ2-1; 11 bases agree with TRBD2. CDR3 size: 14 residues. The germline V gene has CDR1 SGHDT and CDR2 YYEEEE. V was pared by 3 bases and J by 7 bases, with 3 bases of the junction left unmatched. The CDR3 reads CASSSTSGKNEQFF. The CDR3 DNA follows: TGTGCCAGCAGCTCGACTAGCGGGAAGAATGAGCAGTTCTTC.